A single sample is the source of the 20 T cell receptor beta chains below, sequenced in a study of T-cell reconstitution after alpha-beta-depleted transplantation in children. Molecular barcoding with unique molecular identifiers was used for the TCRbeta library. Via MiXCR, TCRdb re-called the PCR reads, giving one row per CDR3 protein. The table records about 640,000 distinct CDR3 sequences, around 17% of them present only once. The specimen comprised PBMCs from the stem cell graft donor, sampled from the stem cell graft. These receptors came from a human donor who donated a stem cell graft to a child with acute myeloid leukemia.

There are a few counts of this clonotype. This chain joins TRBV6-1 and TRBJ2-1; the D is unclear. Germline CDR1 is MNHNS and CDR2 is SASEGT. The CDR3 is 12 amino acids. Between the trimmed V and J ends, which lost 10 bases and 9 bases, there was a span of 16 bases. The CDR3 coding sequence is TGTGCCATATTGACGCCCTGGAGTGAGCAGTTCTTC. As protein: CAILTPWSEQFF.

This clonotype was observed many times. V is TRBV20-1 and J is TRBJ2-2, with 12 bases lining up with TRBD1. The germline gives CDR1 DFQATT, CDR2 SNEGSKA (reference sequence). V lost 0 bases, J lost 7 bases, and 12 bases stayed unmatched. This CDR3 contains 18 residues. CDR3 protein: CSARDRGGTGGRFGELFF. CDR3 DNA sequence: TGCAGTGCTAGAGATCGTGGTGGGACAGGGGGCAGGTTCGGGGAGCTGTTTTTT.

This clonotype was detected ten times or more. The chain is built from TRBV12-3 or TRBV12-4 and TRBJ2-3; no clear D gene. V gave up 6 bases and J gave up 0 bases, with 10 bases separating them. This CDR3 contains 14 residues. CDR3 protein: CASSLTLSTDTQYF. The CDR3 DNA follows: TGTGCCAGCAGCCTGACACTTAGCACAGATACGCAGTATTTT.

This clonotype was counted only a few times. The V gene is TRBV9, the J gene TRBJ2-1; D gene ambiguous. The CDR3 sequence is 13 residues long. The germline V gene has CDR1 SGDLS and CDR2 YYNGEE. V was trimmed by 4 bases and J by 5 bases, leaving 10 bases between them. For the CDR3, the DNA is TGTGCCAGCAGCCCTTCGCCCCACAATGAGCAGTTCTTC. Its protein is CASSPSPHNEQFF. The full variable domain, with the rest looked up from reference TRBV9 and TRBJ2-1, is DSGVTQTPKHLITATGQRVTLRCSPRSGDLSVYWYQQSLDQGLQFLIQYYNGEERAKGNILERFSAQQFPDLHSELNLSSLELGDSALYFCASSPSPHNEQFFGPGTRLTVL.

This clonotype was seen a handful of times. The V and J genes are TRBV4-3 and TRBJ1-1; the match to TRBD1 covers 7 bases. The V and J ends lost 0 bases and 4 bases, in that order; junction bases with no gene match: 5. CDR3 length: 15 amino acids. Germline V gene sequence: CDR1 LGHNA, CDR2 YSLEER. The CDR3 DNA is TGCGCCAGCAGCCAAGAGGGGGCAGGGGGCACTGAAGCTTTCTTT. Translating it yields CASSQEGAGGTEAFF.

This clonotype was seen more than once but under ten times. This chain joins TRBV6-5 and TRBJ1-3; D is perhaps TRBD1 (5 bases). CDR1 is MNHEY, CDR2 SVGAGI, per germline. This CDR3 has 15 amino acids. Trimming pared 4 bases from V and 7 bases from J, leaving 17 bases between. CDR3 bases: TGTGCCAGCAGTTTTCACCGGGACCCACGGAACACCATATATTTT. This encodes CASSFHRDPRNTIYF.

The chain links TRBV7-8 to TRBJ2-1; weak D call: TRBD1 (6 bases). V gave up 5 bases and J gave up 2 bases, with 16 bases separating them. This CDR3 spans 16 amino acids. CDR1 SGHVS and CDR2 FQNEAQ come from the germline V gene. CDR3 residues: CASSLYRDGAYNEQFF. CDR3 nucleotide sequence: TGTGCCAGCAGCCTTTACAGGGATGGGGCCTACAATGAGCAGTTCTTC.

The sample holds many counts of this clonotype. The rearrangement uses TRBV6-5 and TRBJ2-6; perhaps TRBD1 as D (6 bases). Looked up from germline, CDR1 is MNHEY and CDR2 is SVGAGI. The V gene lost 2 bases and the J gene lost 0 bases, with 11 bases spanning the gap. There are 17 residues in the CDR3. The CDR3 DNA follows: TGTGCCAGCAGTTACCGCGGACAGTCCTCTGGGGCCAACGTCCTGACTTTC. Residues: CASSYRGQSSGANVLTF.

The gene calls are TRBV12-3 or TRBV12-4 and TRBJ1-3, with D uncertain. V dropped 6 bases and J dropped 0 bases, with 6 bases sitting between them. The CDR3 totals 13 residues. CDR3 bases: TGTGCCAGCAGGGTCTACTCTGGAAACACCATATATTTT. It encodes CASRVYSGNTIYF.

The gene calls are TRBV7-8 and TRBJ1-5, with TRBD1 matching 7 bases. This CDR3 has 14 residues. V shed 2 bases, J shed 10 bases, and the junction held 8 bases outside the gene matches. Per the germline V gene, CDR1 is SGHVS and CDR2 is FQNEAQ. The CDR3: CASSLRQGMKPQHF. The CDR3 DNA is TGTGCCAGCAGCTTACGACAGGGAATGAAACCCCAGCATTTT.

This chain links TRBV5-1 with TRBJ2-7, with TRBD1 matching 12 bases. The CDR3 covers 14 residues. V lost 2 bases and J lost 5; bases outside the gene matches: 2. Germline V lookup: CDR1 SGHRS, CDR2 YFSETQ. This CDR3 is CASSFGTGGDEQYF. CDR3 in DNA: TGCGCCAGCAGCTTCGGGACAGGGGGCGACGAGCAGTACTTC.

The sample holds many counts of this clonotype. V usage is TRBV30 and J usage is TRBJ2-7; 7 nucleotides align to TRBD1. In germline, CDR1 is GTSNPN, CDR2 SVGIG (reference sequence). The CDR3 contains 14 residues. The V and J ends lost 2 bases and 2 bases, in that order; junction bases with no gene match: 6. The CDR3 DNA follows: TGTGCCTGGAGTCCTAACAGGGGACCCTACGAGCAGTACTTC. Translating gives CAWSPNRGPYEQYF.

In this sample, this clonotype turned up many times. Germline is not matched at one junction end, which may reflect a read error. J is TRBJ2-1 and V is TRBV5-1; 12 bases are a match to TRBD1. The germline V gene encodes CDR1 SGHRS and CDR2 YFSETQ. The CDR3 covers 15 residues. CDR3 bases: TGCGCCAGCAGCAGGGGACAGGGGGCCTACGATGAGCAGTTCTTC. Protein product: CASSRGQGAYDEQFF.

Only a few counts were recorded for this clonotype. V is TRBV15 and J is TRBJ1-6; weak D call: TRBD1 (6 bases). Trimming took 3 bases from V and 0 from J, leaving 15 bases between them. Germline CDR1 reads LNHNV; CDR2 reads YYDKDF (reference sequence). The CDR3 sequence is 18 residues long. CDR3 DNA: TGTGCCACCAGCAGTTCCAGGGGCAGGAGCTCCTATAATTCACCCCTCCACTTT. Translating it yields CATSSSRGRSSYNSPLHF.

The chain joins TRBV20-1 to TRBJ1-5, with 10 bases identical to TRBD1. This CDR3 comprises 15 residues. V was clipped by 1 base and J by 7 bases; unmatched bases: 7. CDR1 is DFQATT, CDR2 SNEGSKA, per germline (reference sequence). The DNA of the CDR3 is TGCAGTGCTAGAGGGGGGGGGACAGGGGACCAGCCCCAGCATTTT. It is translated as CSARGGGTGDQPQHF.

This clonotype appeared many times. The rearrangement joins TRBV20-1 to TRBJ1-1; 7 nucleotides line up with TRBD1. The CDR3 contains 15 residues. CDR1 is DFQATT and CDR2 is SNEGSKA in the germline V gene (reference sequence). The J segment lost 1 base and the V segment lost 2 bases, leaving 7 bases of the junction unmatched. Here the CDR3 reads CSARTTGYENTEAFF. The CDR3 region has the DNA TGCAGTGCTAGAACGACAGGGTATGAGAACACTGAAGCTTTCTTT.

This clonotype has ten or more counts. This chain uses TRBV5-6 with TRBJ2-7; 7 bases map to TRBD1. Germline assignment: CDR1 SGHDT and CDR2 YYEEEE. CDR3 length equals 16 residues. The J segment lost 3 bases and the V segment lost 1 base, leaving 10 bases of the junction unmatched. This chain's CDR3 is CASSLRLGTEIYEQYF. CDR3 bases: TGTGCCAGCAGCTTGAGGCTGGGGACAGAAATCTACGAGCAGTACTTC.

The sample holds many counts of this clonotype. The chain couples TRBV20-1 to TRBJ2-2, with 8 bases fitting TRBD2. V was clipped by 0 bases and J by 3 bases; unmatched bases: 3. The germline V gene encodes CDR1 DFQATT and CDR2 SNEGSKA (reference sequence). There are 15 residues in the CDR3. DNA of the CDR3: TGCAGTGCTAGAGAGATTAGCGGGGACACCGGGGAGCTGTTTTTT. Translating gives CSAREISGDTGELFF.

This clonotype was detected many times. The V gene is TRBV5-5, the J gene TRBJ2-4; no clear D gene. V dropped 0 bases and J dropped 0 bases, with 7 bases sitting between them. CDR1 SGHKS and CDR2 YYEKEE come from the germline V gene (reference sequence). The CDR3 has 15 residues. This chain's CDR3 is CASSLEVLAKNIQYF. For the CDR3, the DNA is TGTGCCAGCAGCTTGGAAGTTCTAGCCAAAAACATTCAGTACTTC. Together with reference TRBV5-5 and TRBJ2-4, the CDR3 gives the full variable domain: DAGVTQSPTHLIKTRGQQVTLRCSPISGHKSVSWYQQVLGQGPQFIFQYYEKEERGRGNFPDRFSARQFPNYSSELNVNALLLGDSALYLCASSLEVLAKNIQYFGAGTRLSVL.

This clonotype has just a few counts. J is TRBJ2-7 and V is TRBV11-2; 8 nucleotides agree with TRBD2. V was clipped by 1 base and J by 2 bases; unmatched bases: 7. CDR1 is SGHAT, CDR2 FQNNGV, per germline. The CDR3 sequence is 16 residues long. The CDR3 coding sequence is TGTGCCAGCAGCTTAGCGGGGGGGACCGGACCCTACGAGCAGTACTTC. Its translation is CASSLAGGTGPYEQYF.